This T cell receptor (beta chain) was recovered during a study of shared clonotypes between healthy human individuals. The protocol was immunoSEQ multiplex PCR, while the TCRdb copy is restricted to in-frame clones and leaves out a portion. The sample yields roughly 2.6 million clones, more than 90% seen once. Study observations and caveats: The study generally estimated greater richness for naive than memory subsets. The study found about 5.1% of naive CD4 clonotypes shared across a few donors.

About this clone itself: What it binds is not known.

Sequencing input: naive CD4+ T cells sorted from blood. Subset denoted: CD45RA+ positively selected. The sequence came from a man between 18 and 35 years old in good health.

Here the CDR3 DNA reads TGTGCCAGCTCAGAGGGGGCGCGAAGTATGACTGAAGCTTTCTTT. Its protein is CASSEGARSMTEAFF. The J gene is TRBJ1-1, the V gene TRBV18; TRBD1 matches 7 bases. CDR1 and CDR2 (germline): KGHSH, LQKENI. There are 15 residues in the CDR3. Germline trimming cut 5 bases from V and 5 bases from J; bases unmatched to any gene: 11.